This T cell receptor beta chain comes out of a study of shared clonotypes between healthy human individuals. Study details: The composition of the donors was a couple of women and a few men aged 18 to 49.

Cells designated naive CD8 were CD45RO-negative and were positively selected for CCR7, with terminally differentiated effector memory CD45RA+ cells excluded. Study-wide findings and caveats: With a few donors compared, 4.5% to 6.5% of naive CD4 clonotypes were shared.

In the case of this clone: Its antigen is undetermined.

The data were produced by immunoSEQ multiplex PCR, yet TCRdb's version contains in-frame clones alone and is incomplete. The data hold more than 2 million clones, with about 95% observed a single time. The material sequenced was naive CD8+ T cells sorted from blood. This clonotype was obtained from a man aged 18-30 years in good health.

CDR3 DNA sequence: TGTGCCAGCAGGCTCTATTCTTACAATGAGCAGTTCTTC. Protein product: CASRLYSYNEQFF. This chain uses TRBV2 with TRBJ2-1; D is undetermined. This CDR3 has 13 residues. Trimming removed 6 bases from V and 4 bases from J, with 10 bases in between. Germline loops: CDR1 SNHLY, CDR2 FYNNEI. The full variable domain, with the rest looked up from reference TRBV2 and TRBJ2-1, is EPEVTQTPSHQVTQMGQEVILRCVPISNHLYFYWYRQILGQKVEFLVSFYNNEISEKSEIFDDQFSVERPDGSNFTLKIRSTKLEDSAMYFCASRLYSYNEQFFGPGTRLTVL.